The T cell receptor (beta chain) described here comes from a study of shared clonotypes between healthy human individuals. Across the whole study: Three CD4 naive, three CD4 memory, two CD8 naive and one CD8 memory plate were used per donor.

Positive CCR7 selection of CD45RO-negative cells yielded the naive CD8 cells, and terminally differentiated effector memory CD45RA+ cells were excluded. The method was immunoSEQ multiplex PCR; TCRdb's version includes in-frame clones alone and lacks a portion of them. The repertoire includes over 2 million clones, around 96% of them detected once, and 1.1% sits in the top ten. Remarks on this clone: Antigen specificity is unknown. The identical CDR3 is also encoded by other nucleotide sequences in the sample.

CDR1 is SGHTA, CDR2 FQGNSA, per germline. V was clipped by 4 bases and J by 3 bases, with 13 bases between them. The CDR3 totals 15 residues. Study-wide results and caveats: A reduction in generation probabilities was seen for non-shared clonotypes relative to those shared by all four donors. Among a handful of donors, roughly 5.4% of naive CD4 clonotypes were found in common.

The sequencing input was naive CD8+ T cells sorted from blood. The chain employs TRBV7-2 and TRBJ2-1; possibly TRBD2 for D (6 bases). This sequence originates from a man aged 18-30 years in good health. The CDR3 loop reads CASSSGTGSYNEQFF. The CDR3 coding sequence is TGTGCCAGCAGCTCGGGGACTGGCAGCTACAATGAGCAGTTCTTC. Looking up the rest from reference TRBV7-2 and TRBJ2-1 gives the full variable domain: GAGVSQSPSNKVTEKGKDVELRCDPISGHTALYWYRQSLGQGLEFLIYFQGNSAPDKSGLPSDRFSAERTGGSVSTLTIQRTQQEDSAVYLCASSSGTGSYNEQFFGPGTRLTVL.